This entry features one T cell receptor (beta chain) sequence. The data were obtained in a study of immune evolution from preneoplasia to lung adenocarcinoma. Germline V lookup: CDR1 SGHTA, CDR2 FQGTGA. V was pared by 2 bases and J by 0 bases, with 6 bases of the junction left unmatched. CDR3 size: 18 residues. TCRdb keeps only in-frame clones here, not all; method: immunoSEQ multiplex PCR. The repertoire holds around 21,000 clones, with 75% as singletons. Sequenced sample: FFPE invasive lung adenocarcinoma tissue. The clonotype comes from a person between 55 and 70 years old with lung adenocarcinoma. The rearrangement uses TRBV7-3 and TRBJ2-6; 8 bases agree with TRBD2. The CDR3 loop reads CASSLVGLDFSGANVLTF. The CDR3 DNA reads as TGTGCCAGCAGCTTAGTGGGACTAGACTTCTCTGGGGCCAACGTCCTGACTTTC.